This is a list of T cell receptor beta chains from one sample in a study of blood T cells in healthy people across ages. TCRdb analysed the 5' RACE reads with MiXCR anew, one entry per CDR3 protein. Here the sample spans approximately 600,000 distinct CDR3 sequences, 58% being singletons. The specimen sequenced was blood. All receptors come from a man aged 60-69 years in good health. The conserved cysteine and the conserved F or W are not part of the CDR3 here.

j_call | v_call | cdr3_aa
NA | TRBV5-6 | ASSTQDWDYEQY
TRBJ2-5 | TRBV11-2 | ASSFSGRGQTQY
TRBJ2-5 | TRBV7-9 | ASSPGTSWETQY
NA | TRBV6-2/TRBV6-3 | ASSSTMHNRDRGTHEQY
TRBJ2-7 | TRBV20-1 | SATTGFGTHYEQY
TRBJ2-5 | TRBV2 | ASSLSRTGSETQY
NA | TRBV6-5 | ASGRTGETQY
TRBJ2-3 | TRBV6-2/TRBV6-3 | ASSYSTGSGTDTQY
NA | TRBV6-6 | ASSPDRGPAKNIQY
TRBJ2-5 | TRBV20-1 | SARGQGRETQY
TRBJ2-1 | TRBV4-1 | ASSQDRVYNEQF
TRBJ2-1 | TRBV6-2/TRBV6-3 | ASRSYRLAGYNEQF
TRBJ2-7 | TRBV20-1 | SARVGGSYYEQY
TRBJ1-2 | TRBV7-9 | ASSPTRQGGIGGYT
TRBJ2-5 | TRBV21-1 | ASSTRTRLGTQY
TRBJ2-1 | TRBV5-5 | ASSLAQDLVGQF
TRBJ2-3 | TRBV5-1 | ASSAFGNTDTQY
TRBJ1-2 | TRBV29-1 | SDQGVTPYGYT
TRBJ2-5 | TRBV2 | ASSYDGGQETQY
TRBJ2-3 | TRBV20-1 | SARYRGRDTQY
TRBJ2-3 | TRBV2 | ASLAVNTDTQY